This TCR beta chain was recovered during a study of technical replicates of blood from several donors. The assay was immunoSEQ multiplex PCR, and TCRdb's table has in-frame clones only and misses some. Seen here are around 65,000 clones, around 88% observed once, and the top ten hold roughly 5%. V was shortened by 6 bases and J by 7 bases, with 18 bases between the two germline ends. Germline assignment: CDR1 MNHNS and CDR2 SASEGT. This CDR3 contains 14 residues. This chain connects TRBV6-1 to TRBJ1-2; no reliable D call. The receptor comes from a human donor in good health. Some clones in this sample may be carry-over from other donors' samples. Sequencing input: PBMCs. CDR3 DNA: TGTGCCAGCAGAATTCCTGGAGGTCTCTCTGGCTACACCTTC. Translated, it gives CASRIPGGLSGYTF.